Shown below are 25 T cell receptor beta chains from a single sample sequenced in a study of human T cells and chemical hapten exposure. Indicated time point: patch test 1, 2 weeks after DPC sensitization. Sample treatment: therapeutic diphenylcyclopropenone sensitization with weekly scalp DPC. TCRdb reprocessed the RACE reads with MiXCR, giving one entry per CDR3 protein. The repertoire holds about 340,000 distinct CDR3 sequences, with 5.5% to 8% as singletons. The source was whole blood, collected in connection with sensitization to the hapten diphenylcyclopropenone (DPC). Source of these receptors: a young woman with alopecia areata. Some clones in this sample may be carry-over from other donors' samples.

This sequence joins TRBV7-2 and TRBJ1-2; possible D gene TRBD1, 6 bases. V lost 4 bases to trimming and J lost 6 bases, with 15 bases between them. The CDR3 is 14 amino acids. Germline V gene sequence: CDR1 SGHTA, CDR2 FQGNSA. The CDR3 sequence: CASSSQTGIHGYTF. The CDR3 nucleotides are TGTGCCAGCAGCTCGCAGACAGGCATTCATGGCTACACCTTC.

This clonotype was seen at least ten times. CDR3 in DNA: TGTGCCAGCAGCGTTGGGACAGAGTACAATGAGCAGTTCTTC. Translation gives CASSVGTEYNEQFF. The rearrangement links TRBV9 to TRBJ2-1; 7 bases agree with TRBD1. The CDR3 sequence is 14 residues long. Trimming at V came to 2 bases and at J to 4 bases, leaving 3 bases not matched to a gene. The germline V gene encodes CDR1 SGDLS and CDR2 YYNGEE.

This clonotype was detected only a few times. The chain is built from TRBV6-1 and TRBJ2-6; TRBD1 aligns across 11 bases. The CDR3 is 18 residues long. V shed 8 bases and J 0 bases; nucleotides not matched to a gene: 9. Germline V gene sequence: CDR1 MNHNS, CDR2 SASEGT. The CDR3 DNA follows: TGTGCCAGCTTCAGCCCGGGACAGGGGGACTCTGGGGCCAACGTCCTGACTTTC. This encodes CASFSPGQGDSGANVLTF.

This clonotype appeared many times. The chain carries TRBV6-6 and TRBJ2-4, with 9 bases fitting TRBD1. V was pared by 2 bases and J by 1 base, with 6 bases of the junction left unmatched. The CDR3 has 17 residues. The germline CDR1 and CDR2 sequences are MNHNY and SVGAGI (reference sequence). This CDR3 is CASSYPDRGLAKNIQYF. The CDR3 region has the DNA TGTGCCAGCAGTTACCCAGACAGGGGGTTGGCCAAAAACATTCAGTACTTC.

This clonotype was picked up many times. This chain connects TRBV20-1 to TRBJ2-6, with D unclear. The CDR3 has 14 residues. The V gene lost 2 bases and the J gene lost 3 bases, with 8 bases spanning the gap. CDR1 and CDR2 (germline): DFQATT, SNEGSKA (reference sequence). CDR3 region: CSARIAGGANVLTF. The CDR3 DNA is TGCAGTGCTAGAATCGCCGGTGGGGCCAACGTCCTGACTTTC.

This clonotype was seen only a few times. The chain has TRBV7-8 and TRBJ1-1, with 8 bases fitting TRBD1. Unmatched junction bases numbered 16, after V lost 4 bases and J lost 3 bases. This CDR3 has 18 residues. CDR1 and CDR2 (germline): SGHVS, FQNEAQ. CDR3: CASSSPQGAGREDTEAFF. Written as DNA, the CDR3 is TGTGCCAGCAGCTCACCCCAGGGGGCTGGTAGGGAGGACACTGAAGCTTTCTTT.

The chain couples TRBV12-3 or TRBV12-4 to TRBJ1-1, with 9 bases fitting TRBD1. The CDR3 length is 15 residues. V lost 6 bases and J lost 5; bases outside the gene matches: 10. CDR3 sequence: CASSPTPGTGTEAFF. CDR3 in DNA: TGTGCCAGCAGCCCTACCCCCGGGACAGGGACTGAAGCTTTCTTT.

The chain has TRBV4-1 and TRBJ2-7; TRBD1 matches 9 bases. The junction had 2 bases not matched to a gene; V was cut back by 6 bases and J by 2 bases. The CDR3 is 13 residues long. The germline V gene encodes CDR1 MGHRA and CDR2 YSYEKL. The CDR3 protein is CASRGTGTYEQYF. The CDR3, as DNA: TGCGCCAGCAGAGGGACAGGGACCTACGAGCAGTACTTC.

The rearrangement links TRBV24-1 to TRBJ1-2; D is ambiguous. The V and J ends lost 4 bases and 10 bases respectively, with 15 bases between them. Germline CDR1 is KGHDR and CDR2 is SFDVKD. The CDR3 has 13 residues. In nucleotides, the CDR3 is TGTGCCACCAGTGAGCCCGAGACTGACATCTACACCTTC. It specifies CATSEPETDIYTF.

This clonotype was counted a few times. The CDR3 DNA reads TGTGCCAGCAGCTTGGTACAGGGGGCAGCCTATAATTCACCCCTCCACTTT. Translated: CASSLVQGAAYNSPLHF. The rearrangement links TRBV5-6 to TRBJ1-6, with 9 bases aligning to TRBD1. The CDR3 is 17 amino acids. V dropped 0 bases and J dropped 2; count of bases not matched to a gene: 3. Germline CDR1 SGHDT, CDR2 YYEEEE. Supplemented by reference TRBV5-6 and TRBJ1-6, the full variable domain reads DAGVTQSPTHLIKTRGQQVTLRCSPKSGHDTVSWYQQALGQGPQFIFQYYEEEERQRGNFPDRFSGHQFPNYSSELNVNALLLGDSALYLCASSLVQGAAYNSPLHFGNGTRLTVT.

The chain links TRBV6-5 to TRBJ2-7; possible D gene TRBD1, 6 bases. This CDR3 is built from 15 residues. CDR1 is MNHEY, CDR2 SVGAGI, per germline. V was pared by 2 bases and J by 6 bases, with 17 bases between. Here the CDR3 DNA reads TGTGCCAGCAGTTACGTTCCCGGCAGGGGCGGCGAGCAGTACTTC. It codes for CASSYVPGRGGEQYF.

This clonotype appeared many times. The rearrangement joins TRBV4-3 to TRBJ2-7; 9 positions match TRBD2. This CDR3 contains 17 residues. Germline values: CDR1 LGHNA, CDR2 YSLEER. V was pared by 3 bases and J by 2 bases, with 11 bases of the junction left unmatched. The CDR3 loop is CASSQLIPAGGTYEQYF. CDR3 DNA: TGCGCCAGCAGCCAGCTGATCCCAGCGGGGGGTACCTACGAGCAGTACTTC.

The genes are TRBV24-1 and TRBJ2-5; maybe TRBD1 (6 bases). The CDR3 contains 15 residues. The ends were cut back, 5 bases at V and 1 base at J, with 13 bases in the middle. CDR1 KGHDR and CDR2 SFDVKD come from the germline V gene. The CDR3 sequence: CATSGLQGTQETQYF. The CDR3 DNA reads TGTGCCACCAGTGGCCTACAGGGTACCCAAGAGACCCAGTACTTC.

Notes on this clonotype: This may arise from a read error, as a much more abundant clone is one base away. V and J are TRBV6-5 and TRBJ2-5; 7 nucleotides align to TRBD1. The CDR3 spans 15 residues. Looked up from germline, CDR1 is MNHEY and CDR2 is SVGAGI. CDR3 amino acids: CVSSSIQGRQETQYF. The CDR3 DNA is TGTGTCAGCAGTTCCATACAGGGGCGGCAAGAGACCCAGTACTTC.

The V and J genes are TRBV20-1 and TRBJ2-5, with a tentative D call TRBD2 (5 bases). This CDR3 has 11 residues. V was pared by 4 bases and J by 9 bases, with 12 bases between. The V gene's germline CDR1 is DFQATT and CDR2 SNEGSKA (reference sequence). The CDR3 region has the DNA TGCAGTGCTACCTCTCCCGGGGCCCAGTACTTC. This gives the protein CSATSPGAQYF.

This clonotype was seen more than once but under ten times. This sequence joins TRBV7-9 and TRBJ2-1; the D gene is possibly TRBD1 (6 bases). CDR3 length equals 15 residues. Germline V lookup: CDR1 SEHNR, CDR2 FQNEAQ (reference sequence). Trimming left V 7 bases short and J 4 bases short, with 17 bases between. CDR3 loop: CASTPPRQDYNEQFF. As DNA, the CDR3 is TGTGCCAGCACCCCCCCGAGACAGGATTACAATGAGCAGTTCTTC.

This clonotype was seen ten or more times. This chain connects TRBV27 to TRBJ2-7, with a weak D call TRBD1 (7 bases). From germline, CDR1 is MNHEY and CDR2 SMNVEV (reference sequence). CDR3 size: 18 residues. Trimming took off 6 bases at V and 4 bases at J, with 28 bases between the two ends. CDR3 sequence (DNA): TGTGCCAGCAGCTTTAAAGCTCCGACTCCGGCGGGACAGTACGAGCAGTACTTC. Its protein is CASSFKAPTPAGQYEQYF.

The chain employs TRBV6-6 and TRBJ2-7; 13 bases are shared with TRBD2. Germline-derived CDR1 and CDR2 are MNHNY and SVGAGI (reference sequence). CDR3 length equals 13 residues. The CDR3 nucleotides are TGTGTCACCAGACTAGCGGGGGGTGAGGAGCAGTACTTC. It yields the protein CVTRLAGGEEQYF.

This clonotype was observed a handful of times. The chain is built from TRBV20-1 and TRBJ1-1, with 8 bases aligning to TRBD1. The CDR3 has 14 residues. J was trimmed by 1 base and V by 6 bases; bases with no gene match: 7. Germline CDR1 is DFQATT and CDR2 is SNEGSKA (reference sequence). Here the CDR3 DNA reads TGCAGTGCCAAATACAGGGGGAGGAACACTGAAGCTTTCTTT. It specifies CSAKYRGRNTEAFF.

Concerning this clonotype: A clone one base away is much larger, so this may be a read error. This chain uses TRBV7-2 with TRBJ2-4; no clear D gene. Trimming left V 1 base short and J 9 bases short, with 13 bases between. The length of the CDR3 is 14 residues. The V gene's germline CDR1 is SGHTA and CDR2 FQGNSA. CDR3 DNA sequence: TGTGCCAGCAGCTTAGGGGCATGGTCCGCCATTCAGTACTTC. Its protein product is CASSLGAWSAIQYF. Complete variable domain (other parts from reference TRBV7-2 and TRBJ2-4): GAGVSQSPSNKVTEKGKDVELRCDPISGHTALYWYRQSLGQGLEFLIYFQGNSAPDKSGLPSDRFSAERTGGSVSTLTIQRTQQEDSAVYLCASSLGAWSAIQYFGAGTRLSVL.

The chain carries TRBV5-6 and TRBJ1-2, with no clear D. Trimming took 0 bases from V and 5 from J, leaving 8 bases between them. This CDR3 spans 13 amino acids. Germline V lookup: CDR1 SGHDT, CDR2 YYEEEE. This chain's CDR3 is CASSLVQQYGYTF. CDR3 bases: TGTGCCAGCAGCTTGGTTCAGCAGTATGGCTACACCTTC.

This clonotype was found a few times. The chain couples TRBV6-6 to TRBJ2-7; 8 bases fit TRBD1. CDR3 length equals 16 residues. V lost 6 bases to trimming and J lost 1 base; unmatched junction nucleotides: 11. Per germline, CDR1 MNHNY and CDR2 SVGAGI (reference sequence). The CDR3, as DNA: TGTGCCAGCAGCACACCGGACAGGGAGTTATCCTACGAGCAGTACTTC. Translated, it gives CASSTPDRELSYEQYF.

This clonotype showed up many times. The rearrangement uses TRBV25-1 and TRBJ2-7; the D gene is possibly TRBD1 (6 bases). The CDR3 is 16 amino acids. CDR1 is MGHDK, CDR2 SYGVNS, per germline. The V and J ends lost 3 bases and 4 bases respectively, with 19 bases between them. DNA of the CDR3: TGTGCCAGCAGTGACCCGACAGGCCTGCGAATTTACGAGCAGTACTTC. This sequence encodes CASSDPTGLRIYEQYF.

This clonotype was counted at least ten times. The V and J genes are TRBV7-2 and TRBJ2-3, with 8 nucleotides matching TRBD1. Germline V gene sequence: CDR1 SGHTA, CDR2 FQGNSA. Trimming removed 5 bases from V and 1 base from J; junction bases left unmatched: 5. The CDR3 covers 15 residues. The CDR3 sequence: CASSRGQGRTDTQYF. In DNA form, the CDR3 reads TGTGCCAGCAGCCGAGGACAGGGACGCACAGATACGCAGTATTTT.

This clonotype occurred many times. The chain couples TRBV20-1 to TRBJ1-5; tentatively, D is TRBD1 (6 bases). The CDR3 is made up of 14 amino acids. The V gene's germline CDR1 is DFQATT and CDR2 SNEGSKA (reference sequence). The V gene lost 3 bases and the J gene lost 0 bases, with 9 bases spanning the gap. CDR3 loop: CSARRGDSNQPQHF. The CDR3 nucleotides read TGCAGTGCTAGGAGGGGGGATAGCAATCAGCCCCAGCATTTT.